This is a list of T cell receptor beta chains from one sample in a study of blood T cell repertoires in COVID-19. This table comes from immunoSEQ multiplex PCR, and its TCRdb copy is limited to in-frame clones, with some not included. This table holds 150,000 to 200,000 clones, over 75% found once. Sequenced sample: peripheral blood. The receptors come from a man over 45 with acute or convalescent COVID-19. Both conserved end residues are part of each CDR3. D genes are given only for firm matches. Expanded clones get a size class; other rows say once, few or many, or leave the size out.

J gene: TRBJ2-7
clone size: -
D gene: TRBD2
V gene: TRBV7-2
CDR3 DNA: TGTGCCAGCAGCCCCTCGGGGGGGAGCTCCTACGAGCAGTACTTC
CDR3 protein: CASSPSGGSSYEQYF

J gene: TRBJ1-4
clone size: few
D gene: -
V gene: TRBV29-1
CDR3 DNA: TGCAGCGTATGGACAGCAACTAATGAAAAACTGTTTTTT
CDR3 protein: CSVWTATNEKLFF

J gene: TRBJ1-5
clone size: -
D gene: -
V gene: TRBV7-9
CDR3 DNA: TGTGCCAGCAGCCGGGGGATCGGCAATCAGCCCCAGCATTTT
CDR3 protein: CASSRGIGNQPQHF

J gene: TRBJ2-2
clone size: -
D gene: TRBD2
V gene: TRBV11-2
CDR3 DNA: TGTGCCAGCAGCTTAGTTTGGGGGGGAACCGGGGAGCTGTTTTTT
CDR3 protein: CASSLVWGGTGELFF

J gene: TRBJ1-2
clone size: -
D gene: -
V gene: TRBV27
CDR3 DNA: TGTGCCAGCAGTTTGAACAGTATCCCCTATGGCTACACCTTC
CDR3 protein: CASSLNSIPYGYTF

J gene: TRBJ2-7
clone size: few
D gene: TRBD1
V gene: TRBV6-1
CDR3 DNA: TGTGCCAGCAGTGAGACAGGGGGCTACTACGAGCAGTACTTC
CDR3 protein: CASSETGGYYEQYF

J gene: TRBJ2-1
clone size: -
D gene: TRBD2
V gene: TRBV7-8
CDR3 DNA: TGTGCCAGCAGCTTATCAGCGGGGGGGCGAAATGAGCAGTTCTTC
CDR3 protein: CASSLSAGGRNEQFF

J gene: TRBJ2-1
clone size: -
D gene: -
V gene: TRBV7-8
CDR3 DNA: TGTGCCAGCAGCGTCGCGGGGGCTTACTATGAGCAGTTCTTC
CDR3 protein: CASSVAGAYYEQFF

J gene: TRBJ2-3
clone size: -
D gene: -
V gene: TRBV5-1
CDR3 DNA: TGCGCCAGCAGCTTGGTACAGGGCACAGATACGCAGTATTTT
CDR3 protein: CASSLVQGTDTQYF

J gene: TRBJ1-1
clone size: -
D gene: -
V gene: TRBV18
CDR3 DNA: TGTGCCAGCTCACCACAAGGGACACGCCAGACTGAAGCTTTCTTT
CDR3 protein: CASSPQGTRQTEAFF

J gene: TRBJ2-3
clone size: once
D gene: TRBD1
V gene: TRBV19
CDR3 DNA: TGTGCCAGTAGTGTGACAGGGCCAGATACGCAGTATTTT
CDR3 protein: CASSVTGPDTQYF

J gene: TRBJ1-6
clone size: -
D gene: -
V gene: TRBV5-1
CDR3 DNA: TGCGCCAGCAGCCGGGGTCAGGGGCCTTCACCCCTCCACTTT
CDR3 protein: CASSRGQGPSPLHF

J gene: TRBJ1-6
clone size: -
D gene: -
V gene: TRBV7-6
CDR3 DNA: TGTGCCAGCAGCCCCCGGGACACCCATAATTCACCCCTCCACTTT
CDR3 protein: CASSPRDTHNSPLHF

J gene: TRBJ2-3
clone size: -
D gene: TRBD1
V gene: TRBV28
CDR3 DNA: TGTGCCAGCAGTTTATATAGGACAGGGGTCGGGGCAGATACGCAGTATTTT
CDR3 protein: CASSLYRTGVGADTQYF

J gene: TRBJ2-2
clone size: -
D gene: -
V gene: TRBV9
CDR3 DNA: TGTGCCAGCAGCGGGGGCTACACCGGGGAGCTGTTTTTT
CDR3 protein: CASSGGYTGELFF